These 7 T cell receptor beta chains came from one sample sequenced in a study of breast tumors, draining lymph nodes, adjacent tissues. The lymph nodes were axillary draining lymph nodes from breast cancer patients. One entry per CDR3 protein, called by TCRdb with MiXCR from the multiplex PCR reads. Of about 230,000 distinct CDR3 sequences in the sample, around 32% are singletons; the top ten hold over 1.1%. Specimen: axillary lymph node tissue. The receptors shown here come from a female donor with breast cancer. Some clones in this sample may be carry-over from other donors' samples.

This clonotype was found many times. The chain has TRBV4-3 and TRBJ2-7, with D possibly being TRBD1 (5 bases). The length of the CDR3 is 15 residues. Germline loops: CDR1 LGHNA, CDR2 YSLEER. V dropped 0 bases and J dropped 3 bases, with 12 bases sitting between them. The CDR3 DNA is TGCGCCAGCAGCCAAGATAAAGCAGGGAACTACGAGCAGTACTTC. As protein: CASSQDKAGNYEQYF.

V gene TRBV6-6 combines with J gene TRBJ1-6; D is possibly TRBD1 (5 bases). This CDR3 region has 15 residues. With 2 bases removed from V and 7 bases from J, the gap between germline ends came to 12 bases. Germline-derived CDR1 and CDR2 are MNHNY and SVGAGI (reference sequence). CDR3 amino acids: CASSYIRQKNSPLHF. The CDR3 nucleotides are TGTGCCAGCAGTTACATTCGACAGAAGAATTCACCCCTCCACTTT.

The chain employs TRBV6-2 or TRBV6-3 and TRBJ1-6, with 8 nucleotides matching TRBD1. V trimming: 5 bases; J trimming: 7 bases; junction bases outside the gene matches: 7. This CDR3 spans 15 amino acids. The germline V gene has CDR1 MNHEY and CDR2 SVGEGT. CDR3 in amino acids: CASSPGQVSNSPLHF. The CDR3 DNA reads as TGTGCCAGCAGTCCGGGACAGGTCTCGAATTCACCCCTCCACTTT.

The table lists this clonotype with a few counts. Being one base from a much bigger clone, this may be a read error. The chain links TRBV6-6 to TRBJ1-5; TRBD1 agrees at 8 bases. Germline CDR1 reads MNHNY; CDR2 reads SVGAGI (reference sequence). This CDR3 region has 15 residues. Trimming at V came to 5 bases and at J to 4 bases, leaving 7 bases not matched to a gene. CDR3 sequence (DNA): TGTGCCAGCAGTCACGTAGGACAGGGAAATCAGCCCCAGCATTTT. Protein product: CASSHVGQGNQPQHF.

This clonotype was detected many times. V usage is TRBV2 and J usage is TRBJ1-2, with D maybe TRBD1 (5 bases). Germline V gene sequence: CDR1 SNHLY, CDR2 FYNNEI. The CDR3 consists of 13 residues. Trimming cost V 5 bases and J 4 bases, with 11 bases left between them. The CDR3 reads CASSSGPSYGYTF. In DNA, the CDR3 is TGTGCCAGCAGTTCGGGACCTTCCTATGGCTACACCTTC.

This chain joins TRBV20-1 and TRBJ2-1; no firm D call. The germline V gene has CDR1 DFQATT and CDR2 SNEGSKA (reference sequence). Trimming left V 6 bases short and J 7 bases short, with 4 bases between. The CDR3 length is 9 residues. DNA of the CDR3: TGCAGTGCCCAGAATGAGCAGTTCTTC. Its protein is CSAQNEQFF.

This clonotype showed up many times. The chain has TRBV12-5 and TRBJ2-1; 10 bases map to TRBD2. V lost 5 bases, J lost 5 bases, and 6 bases stayed unmatched. The CDR3 covers 15 residues. Germline V CDR1 and CDR2: LGHNT, FRNRAP. The CDR3 DNA follows: TGTGCTAGTGGTATCGGACTAGCGGTAGACAATGAGCAGTTCTTC. Its protein product is CASGIGLAVDNEQFF.